The entry that follows covers one T cell receptor beta chain sequence. What it binds is unknown. One entry per CDR3 protein results from TCRdb running MiXCR on the 5' RACE reads. The sample includes roughly 120,000 distinct CDR3 sequences, 9% to 15% of them seen just once. The time point was: blood at routine non-recurrence follow-up after resection. In each case, whole RNA from tumor, nontumor lung or frozen PBMC was sequenced unsorted. V lost 3 bases and J lost 4, with 9 bases in between. From germline, CDR1 is SGDLS and CDR2 YYNGEE. CDR3 length: 13 amino acids. This specimen comes from a study of spatial heterogeneity in lung cancer. Across the study: Researchers sequenced follow-up PBMC samples if they had them, and these came a median of about two years after resection.

Study-level results: The study found ubiquitous expanded tumor TCRs in blood more at resection than follow-up.

The starting material was PBMCs, obtained at follow-up. The rearrangement uses TRBV9 and TRBJ2-3; perhaps TRBD1 as D (5 bases). The TCR originated in a male donor with early-stage non-small cell lung cancer. The CDR3 DNA is TGTGCCAGCAGCGACAGGCCACCAGATACGCAGTATTTT. Amino acid sequence: CASSDRPPDTQYF.